This T cell receptor beta chain comes out of a study of tumor and adjacent non-tumor tissue in lung cancer. Comment on this clonotype: The junction and the germline gene differ at one end; a read error may be behind it.

The library came from three nested PCR rounds adapted from ARM-PCR protocols. TCRdb independently ran MiXCR on the multiplex PCR reads; one entry per CDR3 protein. The sample shows 91,000 or so distinct CDR3 sequences, less than 75% of them seen only once. The CDR3 has 11 amino acids. Per germline, CDR1 SGHAT and CDR2 FQNNGV. The template was RNA from unsorted bulk tissue. The J gene is TRBJ2-5, the V gene TRBV11-2; D remains unclear. The sample was lung tumor tissue. The TCR was taken from a man between 60 and 75 years old with non-small cell lung cancer. The chain's CDR3 is CASSSFETKYF. In nucleotides, the CDR3 is TGTGCCAGCAGCTCCTTTGAGACCAAGTACTTC. The variable domain in full, completed from reference TRBV11-2 and TRBJ2-5, reads EAGVAQSPRYKIIEKRQSVAFWCNPISGHATLYWYQQILGQGPKLLIQFQNNGVVDDSQLPKDRFSAERLKGVDSTLKIQPAKLEDSAVYLCASSSFETKYFGPGTRLLVL.